This T cell receptor (beta chain) originates from a study of beta chain features in type 1 diabetes. Study-wide findings and caveats: Significant though moderate, a shortening of TCRB CDR3s appeared in all four CD4+ subsets of Type 1 diabetes patients.

The whole isolated RNA underwent reverse transcription, so sequencing captured expressed TCRB transcripts. The protocol was immunoSEQ multiplex PCR, while the TCRdb copy is restricted to in-frame clones and leaves out a portion. The repertoire holds hundreds of thousands of clones, with around 15% as singletons. In the case of this clone: The antigen remains undetermined.

V was clipped by 1 base and J by 2 bases; unmatched bases: 5. The CDR3 length is 16 residues. Germline lookup yields CDR1 SEHNR and CDR2 FQNEAQ (reference sequence). The sample consisted of naive CD4+ T cells from blood. The rearrangement links TRBV7-9 to TRBJ2-5; 9 nucleotides line up with TRBD2. The clonotype comes from a young man with type 1 diabetes. The CDR3 region is CASSLGIAGVQETQYF. The CDR3 nucleotides read TGTGCCAGCAGCTTAGGGATAGCGGGAGTACAAGAGACCCAGTACTTC.